This passage covers 22 T cell receptor beta chains from one sample sequenced in a study of T cells in Graves' hyperthyroidism and ophthalmopathy. The TCR beta CDR3 regions underwent amplification using RNA transcripts as the source. Initially, a first-round RT-PCR of the TCR CDR3 employed the HTBI primer set. TCRdb itself ran the multiplex PCR reads through MiXCR, one entry per CDR3 protein. The table includes roughly 580,000 distinct CDR3 sequences, roughly 50% detected once. Specimen: peripheral blood or thyroid tissue (not recorded which). These receptors all come from a woman aged 18-30 years with Graves' hyperthyroidism.

This clonotype was recorded once. The chain is built from TRBV11-2 and TRBJ2-1, with 9 positions matching TRBD1. Near its end, the DNA agrees better with TRBJ2-7, so the J call may be wrong. The CDR3 contains 15 residues. Germline V CDR1 and CDR2: SGHAT, FQNNGV. This chain's CDR3 is CASSSQDRGQETQYF. The CDR3 coding sequence is TGTGCCAGCAGCTCGCAGGACAGGGGTCAAGAGACGCAGTACTTC.

This chain joins TRBV11-1 and TRBJ1-4; D uncertain. There are 14 residues in the CDR3. V shed 1 base and J shed 11 bases, with 14 bases lying between them. Germline V CDR1 and CDR2: SGHAT, FQDESV (reference sequence). The chain's CDR3 is CASSLEQNPGKLFF. CDR3 coding DNA: TGTGCCAGCAGCTTAGAACAGAACCCTGGGAAACTGTTTTTT.

Remarks on this clonotype: A much more abundant neighbour one base away suggests this may be a read error. This chain joins TRBV29-1 and TRBJ1-2; D gene uncertain. In germline, CDR1 is SQVTM, CDR2 ANQGSEA. This CDR3 has 12 residues. V lost 7 bases to trimming and J lost 4 bases, with 13 bases between them. The CDR3 DNA follows: TGCAGCGCAACGTGGCAGACCTATGGCTACACCTTC. It codes for CSATWQTYGYTF.

As concerns this clonotype: A much larger clone differs by one base, so this may be a read error. The genes are TRBV24-1 and TRBJ2-7, with 8 nucleotides matching TRBD2. J was trimmed by 0 bases and V by 8 bases; bases with no gene match: 11. This CDR3 is 16 amino acids long. Germline V gene lookup returns CDR1 KGHDR and CDR2 SFDVKD. In DNA, the CDR3 is TGTGCCACCACTCAATCACTAGCGGAGCCCTCCTACGAGCAGTACTTC. Residues: CATTQSLAEPSYEQYF.

This clonotype was observed a handful of times. The chain recombines TRBV10-3 with TRBJ1-3; no firm D call. The V end was cut by 10 bases, the J end by 4 bases, with 14 bases between. Germline CDR1 ENHRY, CDR2 SYGVKD. This CDR3 is built from 13 residues. The CDR3 DNA reads TGTGCCAGTCCCCCGGAGAGGGGAAACACCATATATTTT. This encodes CASPPERGNTIYF.

Remarks on this clonotype: Possible read error: a much larger clone is one base away. This chain joins TRBV20-1 and TRBJ1-1; maybe TRBD1 (5 bases). Trimming cost V 2 bases and J 10 bases, with 5 bases left between them. In germline, CDR1 is DFQATT, CDR2 SNEGSKA (reference sequence). The CDR3 consists of 9 residues. The CDR3 coding sequence is TGCAGTGCTAGACAGGGAGCTTTCTTT. Translation gives CSARQGAFF.

V is TRBV2 and J is TRBJ2-5; 8 bases align to TRBD1. CDR3 length equals 15 residues. Germline V CDR1 and CDR2: SNHLY, FYNNEI. V trimming: 6 bases; J trimming: 5 bases; junction bases outside the gene matches: 11. CDR3 loop: CASRELRTGSETQYF. In DNA, the CDR3 is TGTGCCAGCAGGGAATTGAGGACAGGGTCGGAGACCCAGTACTTC.

This rearrangement joins TRBV19 to TRBJ1-5, with D uncertain. CDR3 length: 13 residues. Trimming cost V 9 bases and J 7 bases, with 16 bases left between them. Germline V gene lookup returns CDR1 LNHDA and CDR2 SQIVND (reference sequence). The CDR3 DNA reads as TGTGCCAGCAGTGACGGAATTGGGCAGCCCCAGCATTTT. This translates into CASSDGIGQPQHF. Full variable domain (missing parts from reference TRBV19 and TRBJ1-5): DGGITQSPKYLFRKEGQNVTLSCEQNLNHDAMYWYRQDPGQGLRLIYYSQIVNDFQKGDIAEGYSVSREKKESFPLTVTSAQKNPTAFYLCASSDGIGQPQHFGDGTRLSIL.

Comments on this clonotype: The CDR3 end shows no conserved phenylalanine or tryptophan, and so a read error is likely. The limits of the CDR3 on the DNA are not certain, so only TCRdb's listed CDR3 is given. The chain is built from TRBV25-1 and TRBJ1-4; the table gives TRBD1 as D, unverified against the DNA. CDR1 and CDR2 (germline): MGHDK, SYGVNS. The CDR3 comprises 11 residues, both ends counted. Here the CDR3 reads CASSELGTGGY.

This clonotype was counted ten times or more. Germline and junction disagree at one end, which may indicate a read error. This sequence joins TRBV5-1 and TRBJ1-1; no firm D call. The CDR3 has 13 residues. In germline, CDR1 is SGHRS, CDR2 YFSETQ. The CDR3 DNA reads as TGTGCCAGCAGCCCGACTGGGAACACTGAAGCTTTCTTT. This gives the protein CASSPTGNTEAFF. The full variable domain, with the rest looked up from reference TRBV5-1 and TRBJ1-1, is KAGVTQTPRYLIKTRGQQVTLSCSPISGHRSVSWYQQTPGQGLQFLFEYFSETQRNKGNFPGRFSGRQFSNSRSEMNVSTLELGDSALYLCASSPTGNTEAFFGQGTRLTVV.

This rearrangement joins TRBV25-1 to TRBJ2-7, with D maybe TRBD1 (5 bases). The V and J ends lost 6 bases and 5 bases respectively, with 17 bases between them. Germline loops: CDR1 MGHDK, CDR2 SYGVNS. The CDR3 runs to 14 residues. CDR3 residues: CASSPGWTPHEQYF. In DNA, the CDR3 is TGTGCCAGCAGCCCTGGGTGGACACCCCACGAGCAGTACTTC.

Comments on this clonotype: A much larger clone is a single base away; this may be a read error. The chain uses TRBV2 and TRBJ1-1; a weak D match, TRBD1 (5 bases). V was cut by 3 bases and J by 0 bases, with 11 bases left in between. Germline CDR1 SNHLY, CDR2 FYNNEI. The CDR3 extends over 15 amino acids. CDR3 sequence (DNA): TGTGCCAGCAGTGATAGTACAGGCATGAACACTGAAGCTTTCTTT. As protein: CASSDSTGMNTEAFF.

This clonotype was observed many times. The chain recombines TRBV7-2 with TRBJ2-6; 7 bases fit TRBD1. There are 15 residues in the CDR3. V shed 2 bases, J shed 2 bases, and the junction held 0 bases outside the gene matches. Germline CDR1 SGHTA, CDR2 FQGNSA. The DNA of the CDR3 is TGTGCCAGCAGCTTAACAGGGGCTGGGGCCAACGTCCTGACTTTC. Translated: CASSLTGAGANVLTF.

In this sample, this clonotype turned up many times. The chain links TRBV2 to TRBJ2-7; the D is unclear. The V and J ends lost 10 bases and 2 bases respectively, with 15 bases between them. The CDR3 consists of 13 residues. Germline values: CDR1 SNHLY, CDR2 FYNNEI. The CDR3 coding sequence is TGTGCCATTACCGGACCGTCAACCTACGAGCAGTACTTC. Amino acids: CAITGPSTYEQYF.

This clonotype was seen repeatedly, ten times or more. This sequence joins TRBV29-1 and TRBJ2-7, with a tentative D call TRBD1 (6 bases). V was shortened by 8 bases and J by 6 bases, with 20 bases between the two germline ends. The germline V gene has CDR1 SQVTM and CDR2 ANQGSEA. The CDR3 covers 13 residues. The CDR3 loop reads CSFADSLSLEQYF. The CDR3 DNA reads TGCAGCTTCGCGGACAGTCTCTCCCTCGAGCAGTACTTC.

The rearrangement joins TRBV29-1 to TRBJ1-5; tentative D call: TRBD1 (5 bases). CDR1 and CDR2 (germline): SQVTM, ANQGSEA. The CDR3 loop spans 12 amino acids. Trimming took 8 bases from V and 1 from J, leaving 9 bases between them. CDR3 bases: TGCAGCTTGTCAGGGAGCAATCAGCCCCAGCATTTT. As protein: CSLSGSNQPQHF.

In its sample, this clonotype was seen a few times. The chain carries TRBV2 and TRBJ2-6, with 13 bases identical to TRBD2. Per germline, CDR1 SNHLY and CDR2 FYNNEI. The CDR3 covers 18 residues. V lost 9 bases and J lost 2; bases outside the gene matches: 10. The CDR3 nucleotides are TGTGCCAGTAGTATCCCCGGACTAGCGGGAGCTGGGGCCAACGTCCTGACTTTC. It is translated as CASSIPGLAGAGANVLTF.

On this clonotype itself: A much bigger clone sits one base away, suggesting this may be a read error. V and J are TRBV19 and TRBJ1-5; a weak D match, TRBD1 (5 bases). The CDR3 is made up of 14 amino acids. The V end was cut by 5 bases, the J end by 7 bases, with 15 bases between. Germline CDR1 reads LNHDA; CDR2 reads SQIVND (reference sequence). In DNA, the CDR3 is TGTGCCAGTAGTGCCCAGGGCAGTGGACAGCCCCAGCATTTT. It specifies CASSAQGSGQPQHF.

This clonotype appeared a few times. The rearrangement joins TRBV7-2 to TRBJ2-7; D is possibly TRBD1 or TRBD2 (5 bases each). The CDR3 length is 13 residues. The germline gives CDR1 SGHTA, CDR2 FQGNSA. The V end was cut by 4 bases, the J end by 10 bases, with 17 bases between. This chain's CDR3 is CASSYGTLAEQYF. The CDR3 DNA sequence: TGTGCCAGCAGCTATGGGACCCTGGCGGAACAGTACTTC.

The rearrangement joins TRBV12-3 or TRBV12-4 to TRBJ1-2; possible D gene TRBD1, 6 bases. The CDR3 is 15 amino acids. The V gene lost 6 bases and the J gene lost 0 bases, with 14 bases spanning the gap. The CDR3 region has the DNA TGTGCCAGCAGCCCGCGGACAGCCTCTAACTATGGCTACACCTTC. Protein sequence: CASSPRTASNYGYTF.

This clonotype was detected ten times or more. The chain combines TRBV7-3 with TRBJ1-1; 7 nucleotides align to TRBD1. CDR1 and CDR2 from the germline V gene are SGHTA and FQGTGA. CDR3 length equals 14 residues. J was trimmed by 1 base and V by 5 bases; bases with no gene match: 4. This CDR3 reads CASSPQGSNTEAFF. In nucleotides, the CDR3 is TGTGCCAGCAGCCCACAGGGGTCGAACACTGAAGCTTTCTTT. The variable domain in full, with the rest retrieved from reference TRBV7-3 and TRBJ1-1, is GAGVSQTPSNKVTEKGKYVELRCDPISGHTALYWYRQSLGQGPEFLIYFQGTGAADDSGLPNDRFFAVRPEGSVSTLKIQRTERGDSAVYLCASSPQGSNTEAFFGQGTRLTVV.

This clonotype was seen a few times. The chain combines TRBV7-9 with TRBJ2-7, with a weak D call TRBD2 (5 bases). This CDR3 spans 13 amino acids. Deletions cut 1 base from V and 5 bases from J, with 9 bases between. Germline V CDR1 and CDR2: SEHNR, FQNEAQ (reference sequence). CDR3 nucleotides: TGTGCCAGCAGCTTAGTGGGAGAGAACGAGCAGTACTTC. Its protein is CASSLVGENEQYF.